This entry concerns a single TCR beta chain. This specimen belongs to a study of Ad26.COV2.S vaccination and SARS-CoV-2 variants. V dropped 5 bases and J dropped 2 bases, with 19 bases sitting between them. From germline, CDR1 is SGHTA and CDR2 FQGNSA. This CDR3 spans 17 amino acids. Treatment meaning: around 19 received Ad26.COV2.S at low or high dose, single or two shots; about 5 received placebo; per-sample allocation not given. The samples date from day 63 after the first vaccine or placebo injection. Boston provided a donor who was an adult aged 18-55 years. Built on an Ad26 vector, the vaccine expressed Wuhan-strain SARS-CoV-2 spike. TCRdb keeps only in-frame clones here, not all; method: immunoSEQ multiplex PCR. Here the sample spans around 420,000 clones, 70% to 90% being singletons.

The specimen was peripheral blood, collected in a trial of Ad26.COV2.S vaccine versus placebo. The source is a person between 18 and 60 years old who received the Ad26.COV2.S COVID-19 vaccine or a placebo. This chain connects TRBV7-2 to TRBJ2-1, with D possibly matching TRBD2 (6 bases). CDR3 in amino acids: CASSRDAGSGPYNEQFF. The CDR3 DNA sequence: TGTGCCAGCAGCCGGGACGCGGGGTCCGGCCCCTACAATGAGCAGTTCTTC.